The present T cell receptor (beta chain) was sequenced within a study of identical twins. The CDR3 loop spans 14 amino acids. V gave up 7 bases and J gave up 8 bases, with 18 bases separating them. One entry per CDR3 protein results from TCRdb running MiXCR on the 5' RACE reads. The data hold fewer than 650,000 distinct CDR3 sequences, with 7% to 7.5% observed a single time. Many counts were recorded for this clonotype. Its antigen is unknown. Whole-study findings and limits: Conclusions relied on cross-sectional statistical analysis, not following the same donors. When twins shared out-of-frame alpha sequences, those sequences had excess low generation probability. Insertions ran lower in abundant cord blood beta clonotypes, though not in memory repertoires. The authors noted that invariant MAIT and iNKT cells could partly confound zero-insertion analyses.

This sample also appeared in a second study, on yellow fever vaccine responses in identical twins.

J is TRBJ2-1 and V is TRBV12-3 or TRBV12-4; D gene uncertain. The source is a woman aged 18-29 years in good health. Sequencing was carried out using PBMCs. The CDR3, as DNA: TGTGCCAGCACCCGGACCACTGGCGTGCATGAGCAGTTCTTC. It yields the protein CASTRTTGVHEQFF.